The TCR beta chain described here comes from a study of blood T cell repertoires in COVID-19 (dated by TCRdb to the early 2020s). About the full investigation: Samples covering the acute and convalescent phases of COVID-19 were provided by collaborators in the United States, Italy and Spain. The material from the prospective study consisted of cDNA or gDNA derived from T cells, B-cell-depleted T cells, or PBMCs. Deeply sampled blood TCRbeta repertoires from subjects exposed to, actively infected with, or recovered from COVID-19 were included in the dataset. The repertoires were made available in a free public database intended to serve as a resource for research on the immune response to SARS-CoV-2. The samples were drawn from the first 160 participants of the ongoing ImmuneRACE study and from 1,200 or so subjects provided by 6 global collaborators. The sample metadata nearly always contained a de-identified subject ID, COVID-19 status, age in years and sex. HLA class I and class II types, where available, came from metadata supplied by the sample provider rather than from assay-based typing. What the work shows at the level of the full study, not this receptor alone: Clinical and demographic metadata were provided uncurated, with the amount varying by source and participant.

This clone is characterized as large (0.1 to 1%). Its antigen has not been determined. The input lacks base qualities; no much larger clone sits a single base away. TCRbeta CDR3 regions were amplified from genomic DNA using the immunoSEQ Assay, a bias-controlled multiplex PCR. As for how the authors treated the data: Within the assay, amplification of reference gene primers was used to estimate how many nucleated cells each sample contained. To quantify the absolute abundance of each unique TCRbeta CDR3 rearrangement, sequence reads were collapsed and filtered. For each sample, productive Simpson clonality was calculated by taking the square root of Simpson's diversity index across productive rearrangements. Drawn from immuneACCESS, this table holds only the in-frame rearrangements with V and J called that TCRdb kept. Clones are partly lost; checked studies trace under half to an unresolved V gene and leave the rest unexplained. V, J and clone size reflect that table, while D and trimming were determined from the DNA. Counted in this sample were about 72,000 clones; more than 75% of them appeared once. The ten largest make up about 9% of the sample.

Its CDR3 holds 15 amino acids, cysteine through phenylalanine. This entry keeps only the CDR3 DNA: 45 bases, framed from base 1. According to the germline V gene, CDR1 reads SGHTA and CDR2 reads FQGNSA. Trimming leaves V shorter by 6 bases and J shorter by 0 bases, with the junction holding 4 bases beyond the gene matches. Collaborating institutions collected whole blood in K2EDTA tubes following their own protocols. For TCRbeta analysis, collaborators shipped samples as frozen whole blood, isolated PBMCs, or DNA extracted from either of those sample types. The TCR sequence derives from a human donor in a cohort sampled during active COVID-19. The chain is encoded by TRBV7-2 joined to TRBJ2-2; 7 of the junction bases match TRBD1. The source material was peripheral blood. The DNA is as follows: TGTGCCAGCAGTGCCGGGACAGCGAACACCGGGGAGCTGTTTTTT. Translated, this is CASSAGTANTGELFF.